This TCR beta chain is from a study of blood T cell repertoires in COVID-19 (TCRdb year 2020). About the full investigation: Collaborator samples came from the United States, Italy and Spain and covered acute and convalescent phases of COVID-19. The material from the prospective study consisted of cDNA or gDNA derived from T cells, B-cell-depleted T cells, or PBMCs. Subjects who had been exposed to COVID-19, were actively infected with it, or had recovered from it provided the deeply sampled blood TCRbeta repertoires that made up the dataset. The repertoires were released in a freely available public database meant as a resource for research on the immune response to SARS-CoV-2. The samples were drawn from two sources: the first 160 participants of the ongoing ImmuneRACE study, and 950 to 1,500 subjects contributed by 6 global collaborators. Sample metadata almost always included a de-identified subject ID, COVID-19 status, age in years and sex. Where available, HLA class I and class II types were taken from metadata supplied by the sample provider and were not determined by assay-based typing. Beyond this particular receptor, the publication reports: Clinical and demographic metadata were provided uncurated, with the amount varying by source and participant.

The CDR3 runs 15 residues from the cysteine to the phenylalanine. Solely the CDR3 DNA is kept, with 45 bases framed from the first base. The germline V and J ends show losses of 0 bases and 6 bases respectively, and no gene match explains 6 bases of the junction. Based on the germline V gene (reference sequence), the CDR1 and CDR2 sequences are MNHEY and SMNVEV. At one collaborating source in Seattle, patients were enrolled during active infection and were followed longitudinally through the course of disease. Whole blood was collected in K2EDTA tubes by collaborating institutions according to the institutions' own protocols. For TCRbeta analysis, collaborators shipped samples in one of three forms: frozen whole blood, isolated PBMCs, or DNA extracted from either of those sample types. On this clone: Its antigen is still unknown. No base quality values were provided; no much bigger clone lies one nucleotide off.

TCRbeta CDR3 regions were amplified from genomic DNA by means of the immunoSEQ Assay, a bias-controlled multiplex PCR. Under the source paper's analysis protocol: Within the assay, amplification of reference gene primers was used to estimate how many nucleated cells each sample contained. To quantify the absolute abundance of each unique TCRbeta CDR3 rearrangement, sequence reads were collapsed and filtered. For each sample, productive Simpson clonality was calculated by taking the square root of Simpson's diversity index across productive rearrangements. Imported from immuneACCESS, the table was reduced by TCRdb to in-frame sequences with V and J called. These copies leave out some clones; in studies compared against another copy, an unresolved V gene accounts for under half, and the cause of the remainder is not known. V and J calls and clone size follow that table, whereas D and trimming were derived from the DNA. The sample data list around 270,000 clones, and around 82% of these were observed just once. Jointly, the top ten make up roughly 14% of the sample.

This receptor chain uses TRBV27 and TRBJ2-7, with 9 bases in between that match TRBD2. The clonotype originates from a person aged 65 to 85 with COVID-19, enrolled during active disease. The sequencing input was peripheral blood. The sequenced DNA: TGTGCCAGCAGTTTATCTAGCGGGAGATTTAGCGAGCAGTACTTC. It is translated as CASSLSSGRFSEQYF.